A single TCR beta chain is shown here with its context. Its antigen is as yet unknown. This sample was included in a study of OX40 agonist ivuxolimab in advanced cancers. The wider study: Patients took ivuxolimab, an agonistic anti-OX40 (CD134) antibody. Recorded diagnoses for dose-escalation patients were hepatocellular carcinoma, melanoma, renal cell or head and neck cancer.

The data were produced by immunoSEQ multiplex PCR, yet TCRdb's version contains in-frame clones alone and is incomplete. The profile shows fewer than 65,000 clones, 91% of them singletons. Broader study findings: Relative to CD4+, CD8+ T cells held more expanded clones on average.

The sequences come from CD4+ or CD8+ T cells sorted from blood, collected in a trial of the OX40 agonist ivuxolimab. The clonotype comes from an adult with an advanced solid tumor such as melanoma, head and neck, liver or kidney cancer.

In DNA form, the CDR3 reads TGTGCCAGCAGCCAAGATATCTCGAGGTCCACAGATACGCAGTATTTT. Protein: CASSQDISRSTDTQYF. V gene TRBV14 combines with J gene TRBJ2-3, with D hard to call. V was trimmed by 0 bases and J by 2 bases, leaving 12 bases between them. The germline V gene encodes CDR1 SGHDN and CDR2 FVKESK. The CDR3 runs 16 residues.